This TCR beta chain stems from a study of shared clonotypes between healthy human individuals. Study information: Every donor yielded three CD4 naive, three CD4 memory, two CD8 naive and one CD8 memory plate.

TCRdb's table, derived via immunoSEQ multiplex PCR, lists solely in-frame clones and lacks some. The profile shows roughly 2.1 million clones, around 93% of them singletons. As defined, naive CD8 cells were CD45RO-negative and positively selected for CCR7, with terminally differentiated effector memory CD45RA+ cells excluded. The sequence was collected from a man between 18 and 35 years old in good health. Some clones in this sample may be carry-over from other donors' samples. What was sequenced was naive CD8+ T cells from PBMCs.

CDR3 sequence (DNA): TGTGCCAGCAGCTTCGGGACAGGGATCTACGAGCAGTACTTC. It translates to CASSFGTGIYEQYF. The V call is TRBV11-2, the J call TRBJ2-7; 9 positions agree with TRBD1. The germline V gene has CDR1 SGHAT and CDR2 FQNNGV. Trimming at V came to 3 bases and at J to 3 bases, leaving 3 bases not matched to a gene. The CDR3 runs 14 residues.